The 32 T cell receptor beta chains below were found in one sample sequenced in a study of PD-1 blockade in classical Hodgkin lymphoma. Assay: immunoSEQ multiplex PCR; the TCRdb copy retains only in-frame clones and omits some. This sample has roughly 150,000 clones; approximately 72% occur once, and the top ten carry 9.2%. The patients all showed relapse after autologous stem cell transplantation, while their brentuximab vedotin exposure varied. The sample here was peripheral blood mononuclear cells (PBMCs), taken before the second cycle of nivolumab. The receptor set was obtained from a human donor with classical Hodgkin lymphoma.

The rearrangement joins TRBV5-8 to TRBJ1-1, with TRBD1 as a possible D gene (5 bases). Trimming took off 6 bases at V and 0 bases at J, with 12 bases between the two ends. The CDR3 has 14 residues. Germline V CDR1 and CDR2: SGHTS, YDEGEE. The CDR3 nucleotides are TGTGCCAGCACCAGGACACCCGTGAACACTGAAGCTTTCTTT. Amino acid sequence: CASTRTPVNTEAFF.

The chain combines TRBV20-1 with TRBJ1-1; D ambiguous. The CDR3 totals 11 residues. Trimming took 8 bases from V and 1 from J, leaving 8 bases between them. Per germline, CDR1 DFQATT and CDR2 SNEGSKA (reference sequence). CDR3 in DNA: TGCAGTACCCTAAGGAACACTGAAGCTTTCTTT. Amino acid sequence: CSTLRNTEAFF.

The chain couples TRBV6-4 to TRBJ1-4; 7 nucleotides align to TRBD1. The germline CDR1 and CDR2 sequences are MRHNA and SNTAGT. There are 15 residues in the CDR3. V shed 4 bases, J shed 3 bases, and the junction held 5 bases outside the gene matches. This chain's CDR3 is CASSAQGYANEKLFF. Here the CDR3 DNA reads TGTGCCAGCAGTGCACAGGGGTATGCTAATGAAAAACTGTTTTTT.

This sequence joins TRBV5-6 and TRBJ2-7, with D uncertain. Germline V gives CDR1 SGHDT, CDR2 YYEEEE. V was trimmed by 6 bases and J by 3 bases, leaving 4 bases between them. The CDR3 loop spans 10 amino acids. The CDR3 DNA is TGTGCCAGCATCCTCTACGAGCAGTACTTC. Translation gives CASILYEQYF.

The sample holds a few counts of this clone. The V call is TRBV6-6, the J call TRBJ1-1, with D maybe TRBD1 (6 bases). The germline V and J ends were trimmed by 9 bases and 0 bases, with 8 bases remaining between them. The CDR3 is made up of 12 amino acids. Germline CDR1 MNHNY, CDR2 SVGAGI (reference sequence). CDR3 region: CASSGVNTEAFF. CDR3 sequence (DNA): TGTGCCAGTTCAGGGGTGAACACTGAAGCTTTCTTT.

CDR3 in DNA: TGCGCCAGCAGTCAGCCGGGACAGGGGGCCGGTCAGCCCCAGCATTTT. This encodes CASSQPGQGAGQPQHF. The rearrangement links TRBV23-1 to TRBJ1-5, with 12 bases identical to TRBD1. TRBV23-1 is an open reading frame, and its role is uncertain. Germline trimming cut 3 bases from V and 6 bases from J; bases unmatched to any gene: 6. CDR3 length: 16 residues.

The V call is TRBV7-2, the J call TRBJ2-1; TRBD2 might be the D (5 bases). Trimming removed 1 base from V and 7 bases from J, with 8 bases in between. The germline V gene encodes CDR1 SGHTA and CDR2 FQGNSA. This CDR3 spans 13 amino acids. The CDR3 here is CASSLGLTNEQFF. The CDR3, as DNA: TGTGCCAGCAGCTTAGGACTAACAAATGAGCAGTTCTTC. Full variable domain (remainder filled in from reference TRBV7-2 and TRBJ2-1): GAGVSQSPSNKVTEKGKDVELRCDPISGHTALYWYRQSLGQGLEFLIYFQGNSAPDKSGLPSDRFSAERTGGSVSTLTIQRTQQEDSAVYLCASSLGLTNEQFFGPGTRLTVL.

The V and J genes are TRBV5-1 and TRBJ1-5; TRBD1 agrees at 12 bases. This CDR3 has 15 amino acids. Germline CDR1 and CDR2: SGHRS and YFSETQ. Germline trimming cut 4 bases from V and 7 bases from J; bases unmatched to any gene: 6. The CDR3 bases are TGCGCCAGCAGCCCGGCGGGGACAGGGGGCCAGCCCCAGCATTTT. It translates to CASSPAGTGGQPQHF.

The chain couples TRBV7-6 to TRBJ1-5, with D unclear. Trimming removed 0 bases at V and 3 bases at J, with 3 bases between. Per germline, CDR1 SGHVS and CDR2 FNYEAQ. CDR3 size: 13 residues. CDR3 DNA sequence: TGTGCCAGCAGCTTAGCCGTCAATCAGCCCCAGCATTTT. Protein: CASSLAVNQPQHF.

The chain carries TRBV27 and TRBJ2-1; the match to TRBD2 covers 11 bases. The CDR3 is 18 amino acids. V trimming: 4 bases; J trimming: 6 bases; junction bases outside the gene matches: 14. Germline V lookup: CDR1 MNHEY, CDR2 SMNVEV (reference sequence). CDR3 protein: CASSSLLPTSGRVNEQFF. The CDR3 DNA sequence: TGTGCCAGCAGTTCCCTCCTTCCCACTAGCGGGAGAGTCAATGAGCAGTTCTTC.

The chain joins TRBV4-1 to TRBJ1-5, with D possibly being TRBD1 (5 bases). Trimming left V 2 bases short and J 7 bases short, with 9 bases between. The CDR3 extends over 13 amino acids. Germline V gene data show CDR1 as MGHRA and CDR2 as YSYEKL. DNA of the CDR3: TGCGCCAGCAGCCAACAGGGAAGCCAGCCCCAGCATTTT. This sequence encodes CASSQQGSQPQHF.

The chain employs TRBV18 and TRBJ2-7; 7 bases agree with TRBD1. J lost 5 bases, V lost 3 bases, and 4 bases had no gene match. Germline lookup yields CDR1 KGHSH and CDR2 LQKENI. There are 13 residues in the CDR3. The CDR3 DNA reads TGTGCCAGCTCACCTCAGACAGGGAACGAGCAGTACTTC. Encoded protein: CASSPQTGNEQYF. The whole variable domain, filled in from reference TRBV18 and TRBJ2-7, reads NAGVMQNPRHLVRRRGQEARLRCSPMKGHSHVYWYRQLPEEGLKFMVYLQKENIIDESGMPKERFSAEFPKEGPSILRIQQVVRGDSAAYFCASSPQTGNEQYFGPGTRLTVT.

CDR3 sequence reads: CASSLAVTDTQYF. The CDR3 DNA reads as TGTGCCAGCAGCTTAGCGGTCACAGATACGCAGTATTTT. The chain couples TRBV7-9 to TRBJ2-3; D remains unclear. Between the trimmed V and J ends, which lost 0 bases and 2 bases, there was a span of 3 bases. The CDR3 consists of 13 residues. Looked up from germline, CDR1 is SEHNR and CDR2 is FQNEAQ (reference sequence).

V and J are TRBV2 and TRBJ1-5; D remains unclear. V lost 6 bases to trimming and J lost 3 bases, with 9 bases between them. This CDR3 contains 13 residues. The germline V gene has CDR1 SNHLY and CDR2 FYNNEI. The CDR3 DNA sequence: TGTGCCAGCAGGGACGGAAACAATCAGCCCCAGCATTTT. This sequence encodes CASRDGNNQPQHF.

The J gene is TRBJ1-5, the V gene TRBV18; D is undetermined. Trimming took off 5 bases at V and 2 bases at J, with 4 bases between the two ends. Germline lookup yields CDR1 KGHSH and CDR2 LQKENI. The CDR3 extends over 12 amino acids. CDR3 DNA: TGTGCCAGCTCAACAGGCAATCAGCCCCAGCATTTT. It yields the protein CASSTGNQPQHF.

J is TRBJ2-5 and V is TRBV6-5, with TRBD2 matching 8 bases. Losses at the gene ends were 6 bases for V and 1 base for J; bases not matched to a gene: 7. Per the germline V gene, CDR1 is MNHEY and CDR2 is SVGAGI. This CDR3 has 15 residues. The CDR3 DNA is TGTGCCAGCAGCGATCCGGGACTAGTCCAAGAGACCCAGTACTTC. This gives the protein CASSDPGLVQETQYF.

V gene TRBV6-5 combines with J gene TRBJ1-2; 8 bases are a match to TRBD1. V lost 5 bases to trimming and J lost 8 bases; unmatched junction nucleotides: 10. The germline V gene has CDR1 MNHEY and CDR2 SVGAGI. The CDR3 has 14 residues. The CDR3 DNA follows: TGTGCCAGCAGTCCAGGGGGCACTGTCCGCGGCTACACCTTC. This sequence encodes CASSPGGTVRGYTF.

The chain couples TRBV6-5 to TRBJ1-1, with D perhaps matching TRBD1 (5 bases). Looked up from germline, CDR1 is MNHEY and CDR2 is SVGAGI. CDR3 length: 14 residues. Trimming cost V 1 base and J 5 bases, with 11 bases left between them. CDR3 sequence reads: CASSYFGWGTEAFF. Written as DNA, the CDR3 is TGTGCCAGCAGTTACTTTGGGTGGGGGACTGAAGCTTTCTTT.

The chain is built from TRBV25-1 and TRBJ2-7, with TRBD2 matching over 10 bases. The CDR3 runs 13 residues. In germline, CDR1 is MGHDK, CDR2 SYGVNS. Trimming cost V 8 bases and J 0 bases; bases outside gene matches: 1. CDR3 DNA sequence: TGTGCCAGCCGGACTAGCGGCTCCTACGAGCAGTACTTC. It specifies CASRTSGSYEQYF.

The chain has TRBV18 and TRBJ2-5, with 9 nucleotides matching TRBD2. The J segment lost 7 bases and the V segment lost 2 bases, leaving 8 bases of the junction unmatched. The germline gives CDR1 KGHSH, CDR2 LQKENI. This CDR3 is 15 amino acids long. The CDR3 here is CASSPTSGSTGTQYF. The CDR3 bases are TGTGCCAGCTCACCAACTAGCGGGTCCACGGGGACCCAGTACTTC. Full variable domain (rest looked up from reference TRBV18 and TRBJ2-5): NAGVMQNPRHLVRRRGQEARLRCSPMKGHSHVYWYRQLPEEGLKFMVYLQKENIIDESGMPKERFSAEFPKEGPSILRIQQVVRGDSAAYFCASSPTSGSTGTQYFGPGTRLLVL.

This clone turned up a few times. V usage is TRBV29-1 and J usage is TRBJ1-1; 7 positions agree with TRBD1. V shed 5 bases and J 4 bases; nucleotides not matched to a gene: 10. The germline gives CDR1 SQVTM, CDR2 ANQGSEA. This CDR3 spans 14 amino acids. The CDR3 coding sequence is TGCAGCGTTCCCCGGACCTCAGGGGGCACTGAAGCTTTCTTT. Its translation: CSVPRTSGGTEAFF.

The rearrangement uses TRBV9 and TRBJ1-2; D gene unclear. The CDR3 covers 12 residues. Trimming left V 0 bases short and J 7 bases short, with 7 bases between. The V gene's germline CDR1 is SGDLS and CDR2 YYNGEE. The CDR3 DNA is TGTGCCAGCAGCGTAGACGGGGTTGGCTACACCTTC. Residues: CASSVDGVGYTF.

CDR3 sequence: CASSTQGKLFF. The DNA of the CDR3 is TGTGCCAGCAGTACCCAGGGGAAACTGTTTTTT. The gene calls are TRBV6-6 and TRBJ1-4, with D tentatively TRBD1 (6 bases). Trimming took off 5 bases at V and 11 bases at J, with 9 bases between the two ends. Germline V gene sequence: CDR1 MNHNY, CDR2 SVGAGI (reference sequence). This CDR3 spans 11 amino acids.

The chain carries TRBV10-3 and TRBJ2-1; 8 nucleotides align to TRBD2. V lost 6 bases and J lost 0; bases outside the gene matches: 4. This CDR3 has 15 amino acids. Germline loops: CDR1 ENHRY, CDR2 SYGVKD. The CDR3 loop reads CAIRKSGSSYNEQFF. CDR3 coding DNA: TGTGCCATCAGGAAGAGCGGGAGCTCCTACAATGAGCAGTTCTTC.

The chain links TRBV6-6 to TRBJ2-2, with D unclear. Trimming took 2 bases from V and 3 from J, leaving 4 bases between them. The CDR3 length is 13 residues. Germline values: CDR1 MNHNY, CDR2 SVGAGI (reference sequence). CDR3 region: CASSYLHTGELFF. CDR3 sequence (DNA): TGTGCCAGCAGTTACCTTCACACCGGGGAGCTGTTTTTT.

This clone was seen more than once but under ten times. The chain is built from TRBV6-4 and TRBJ2-3; 11 nucleotides line up with TRBD2. V lost 5 bases to trimming and J lost 4 bases; unmatched junction nucleotides: 8. Germline assignment: CDR1 MRHNA and CDR2 SNTAGT. CDR3 length: 16 residues. The chain's CDR3 is CASSPGLAGGSDTQYF. Here the CDR3 DNA reads TGTGCCAGCAGTCCAGGACTAGCGGGCGGTTCAGATACGCAGTATTTT.

This chain joins TRBV6-6 and TRBJ1-2, with D tentatively TRBD1 (5 bases). The CDR3 loop spans 12 amino acids. Per the germline V gene, CDR1 is MNHNY and CDR2 is SVGAGI (reference sequence). Trimming stripped 8 bases from V and 9 bases from J, with 16 bases between. CDR3 in amino acids: CASRWGSGSYTF. The CDR3 nucleotides are TGTGCCAGCCGGTGGGGCAGCGGAAGCTACACCTTC.

The chain has TRBV10-3 and TRBJ2-3; 8 nucleotides align to TRBD2. The germline gives CDR1 ENHRY, CDR2 SYGVKD. CDR3 length: 14 residues. V shed 10 bases and J 1 base; nucleotides not matched to a gene: 7. CDR3 bases: TGTGCCACGGCATGGCGGGAGGGCACAGATACGCAGTATTTT. It specifies CATAWREGTDTQYF.

This clone was counted a few times. The chain carries TRBV2 and TRBJ1-2, with 8 positions matching TRBD1. The germline V gene has CDR1 SNHLY and CDR2 FYNNEI. The CDR3 has 16 residues. V gave up 5 bases and J gave up 1 base; unmatched junction bases: 9. The CDR3: CASSPKTGDLNYGYTF. Here the CDR3 DNA reads TGTGCCAGCAGTCCCAAGACAGGGGACCTTAACTATGGCTACACCTTC. Based on the CDR3 plus reference TRBV2 and TRBJ1-2, the full variable domain is EPEVTQTPSHQVTQMGQEVILRCVPISNHLYFYWYRQILGQKVEFLVSFYNNEISEKSEIFDDQFSVERPDGSNFTLKIRSTKLEDSAMYFCASSPKTGDLNYGYTFGSGTRLTVV.

This chain links TRBV2 with TRBJ2-5; tentative D call: TRBD2 (7 bases). Looked up from germline, CDR1 is SNHLY and CDR2 is FYNNEI. The CDR3 is 15 residues long. The V gene lost 4 bases and the J gene lost 7 bases, with 19 bases spanning the gap. The CDR3 DNA follows: TGTGCCAGCAGTGTGGGAGGGGGGCTCCTTGGGACCCAGTACTTC. Its translation is CASSVGGGLLGTQYF.

The chain is built from TRBV5-1 and TRBJ1-3, with 8 positions matching TRBD1. After removal of 4 bases from V and 9 bases from J, the junction contained 3 bases not matched to a gene. Germline V lookup: CDR1 SGHRS, CDR2 YFSETQ. The CDR3 length is 12 residues. The CDR3 DNA sequence: TGCGCCAGCAGCGTGACAGGGGCCACCATATATTTT. It translates to CASSVTGATIYF.

This clone is a singleton in its sample. The rearrangement joins TRBV9 to TRBJ2-6; D perhaps matches TRBD1 (6 bases). The CDR3 runs to 18 residues. CDR1 SGDLS and CDR2 YYNGEE come from the germline V gene. Trimming took off 4 bases at V and 0 bases at J, with 17 bases between the two ends. CDR3 bases: TGTGCCAGCAGCACCCAGGGACACTTAATCTCTGGGGCCAACGTCCTGACTTTC. This gives the protein CASSTQGHLISGANVLTF.